This T cell receptor (beta chain) comes out of a study of CD8 T cells in ankylosing spondylitis. Study conclusions and caveats: Earlier work had already found some motif variants in reactive arthritis synovial fluid and blood. Characteristic, it appeared, of ankylosing spondylitis blood was a TCR beta motif of fewer than 10 highly homologous variants. Reportedly, matched ankylosing spondylitis synovial fluid was significantly enriched for disease-linked clones. Disease-linked clones bore a CD8+ phenotype, appearing relatively rarely in peripheral blood.

Note on this clonotype: Antigen specificity is unknown.

The TCR beta libraries were generated through quantitative 5'-RACE incorporating molecular barcodes. TCRdb independently ran MiXCR on the 5' RACE reads; one entry per CDR3 protein. This table has 500,000 to 550,000 distinct CDR3 sequences, about 13% appearing once. This CDR3 has 15 residues. Trimming left V 5 bases short and J 7 bases short, with 21 bases between. Per the germline V gene, CDR1 is SEHNR and CDR2 is FQNEAQ (reference sequence). The chain joins TRBV7-9 to TRBJ2-7, with no clear D. The material sequenced was blood, either unsorted or a sorted T cell fraction (not recorded which). The receptor was isolated from a male donor with ankylosing spondylitis. CDR3 nucleotides: TGTGCCAGCAGCCCATTTAGGACCAATTTGGGGGAGCAGTACTTC. Translated, it gives CASSPFRTNLGEQYF.